This TCR beta chain was sequenced during a study of OX40 agonist ivuxolimab in advanced cancers. The overall study: Ivuxolimab, which is an agonistic anti-OX40 (CD134) antibody, was administered to the patients. Ivuxolimab was administered intravenously to patients at 0.01 to 10 mg/kg every 2 weeks.

V lost 3 bases to trimming and J lost 5 bases, with 8 bases between them. Germline-derived CDR1 and CDR2 are DFQATT and SNEGSKA (reference sequence). The CDR3 is 11 residues long. Drawing of blood for sampling happened at baseline, at cycle 4 day 1, and at cycle 7 day 1. Profiling relied on immunoSEQ multiplex PCR, and the TCRdb table lists in-frame clones only, not all of them. The table lists roughly 89,000 clones, around 84% of them singletons. This TCR was recovered from an adult with an advanced solid tumor such as melanoma, head and neck, liver or kidney cancer. Sequences were derived from CD4+ or CD8+ T cells sorted from blood, sampled in a trial of the OX40 agonist ivuxolimab. This sequence joins TRBV20-1 and TRBJ2-7; no clear D gene. In nucleotides, the CDR3 is TGCAGTGCTAGGGCAAATGACGAGCAGTACTTC. Its translation: CSARANDEQYF.